This TCR beta chain was captured by sequencing in a study of T cell changes during pregnancy in multiple sclerosis. The germline V gene has CDR1 SGHTA and CDR2 FQGNSA. Trimming removed 3 bases from V and 6 bases from J, with 12 bases in between. This CDR3 has 14 amino acids. Repertoires were generated with immunoSEQ multiplex PCR, while TCRdb's copy carries only in-frame clones and drops some. This sample has 40,000 to 50,000 clones; roughly nine tenths occur once, and the top ten carry approximately 1.3%. The TCR comes from a female donor with multiple sclerosis, enrolled in a pregnancy study. The sample in question was CD4+ T cells from peripheral blood mononuclear cells, obtained in the first trimester of pregnancy. V is TRBV7-2 and J is TRBJ2-1; no clear D gene. The CDR3 coding sequence is TGTGCCAGCAGCTTTAATGCTGCCAGCAATGAGCAGTTCTTC. This gives the protein CASSFNAASNEQFF.